This entry describes one T cell receptor (beta chain). Its specificity is not known. This record belongs to a study of cytomegalovirus exposure and HLA in healthy donors. Study in general: Of all 400 or so donors who were genotyped, around 82% belonged to the Caucasian-associated ancestry cluster. Study-wide findings and caveats: Cytomegalovirus association was listed for around 180 TCR beta chains. Available immune exposure information was restricted to CMV serostatus only.

PCR was performed using 60 Vbeta and 13 Jbeta primers. Here immunoSEQ multiplex PCR was the method, and the copy in TCRdb shows in-frame clones only, minus some. The sample includes about 130,000 clones, over 70% of them seen just once. The source is a woman between 50 and 59 years old in good health and CMV-seronegative. The source material was PBMCs.

The chain's CDR3 is CASSEATLQGKKNTEAFF. DNA of the CDR3: TGTGCCAGCAGTGAAGCTACTTTACAGGGGAAAAAGAACACTGAAGCTTTCTTT. V and J are TRBV6-1 and TRBJ1-1, with 7 bases that match TRBD1. The germline V gene has CDR1 MNHNS and CDR2 SASEGT. V dropped 0 bases and J dropped 1; count of bases not matched to a gene: 11. The CDR3 loop spans 18 amino acids.